A single sample is the source of the 32 T cell receptor beta chains below, sequenced in a study of blood T cell repertoires in COVID-19. Here immunoSEQ multiplex PCR was the method, and the copy in TCRdb shows in-frame clones only, minus some. Altogether about 200,000 clones are present, 94% being singletons, with the ten largest covering 0.7% to 0.8%. Material: peripheral blood. These receptors all stem from a man aged 25-40 years with COVID-19, enrolled during active disease.

V and J are TRBV19 and TRBJ1-2, with D perhaps TRBD1 (6 bases). The CDR3 is made up of 16 amino acids. CDR1 is LNHDA, CDR2 SQIVND, per germline (reference sequence). V was cut by 3 bases and J by 4 bases, with 18 bases left in between. The CDR3: CASSILLPQGSYGYTF. Here the CDR3 DNA reads TGTGCCAGTAGTATCCTCCTACCCCAGGGGTCCTATGGCTACACCTTC.

As for this clone: One end of the junction varies from germline; a read error may be responsible. The chain uses TRBV7-9 and TRBJ2-7; TRBD1 matches at 7 bases. Germline values: CDR1 SEHNR, CDR2 FQNEAQ (reference sequence). The CDR3 loop spans 10 amino acids. The CDR3 nucleotides read TGTGCCAGCAGCCGGGACAGAGTCATTTTC. Translation gives CASSRDRVIF.

The chain couples TRBV3-1 (or the pseudogene TRBV3-2) to TRBJ1-5; TRBD1 matches 9 bases. There are 15 residues in the CDR3. V lost 3 bases and J lost 6; bases outside the gene matches: 6. CDR1 and CDR2 (germline): LGHDT, YNNKEL (reference sequence). CDR3 in amino acids: CASSHGQGQAQPQHF. The CDR3 coding sequence is TGTGCCAGCAGCCACGGACAGGGGCAGGCTCAGCCCCAGCATTTT.

The chain has TRBV5-1 and TRBJ2-6; 12 bases are a match to TRBD1. J gave up 0 bases and V 4 bases, and 5 bases lay outside the gene matches. The germline gives CDR1 SGHRS, CDR2 YFSETQ. The CDR3 sequence is 18 residues long. DNA for the CDR3: TGCGCCAGCAGCCAAGGGACAGGGGGCTCCTCTGGGGCCAACGTCCTGACTTTC. Translation: CASSQGTGGSSGANVLTF. The complete variable domain, with remaining parts taken from reference TRBV5-1 and TRBJ2-6, reads KAGVTQTPRYLIKTRGQQVTLSCSPISGHRSVSWYQQTPGQGLQFLFEYFSETQRNKGNFPGRFSGRQFSNSRSEMNVSTLELGDSALYLCASSQGTGGSSGANVLTFGAGSRLTVL.

V usage is TRBV3-1 (or the pseudogene TRBV3-2) and J usage is TRBJ2-7, with TRBD1 matching 8 bases. Germline-derived CDR1 and CDR2 are LGHDT and YNNKEL (reference sequence). CDR3 length: 15 residues. The ends lost 5 bases at V and 7 bases at J; junction bases unmatched: 13. In DNA, the CDR3 is TGTGCCAGCAGCGGGTCGGACAGGGAGCTCAGGGAGCAGTACTTC. This codes for CASSGSDRELREQYF.

This chain connects TRBV6-5 to TRBJ2-1, with TRBD2 matching over 10 bases. With V trimmed by 5 bases and J by 8 bases, 9 bases remained unmatched. This CDR3 spans 15 amino acids. CDR1 and CDR2 from the germline V gene are MNHEY and SVGAGI. The CDR3: CASSMVAGGPDEQFF. The DNA for the CDR3 is TGTGCCAGCAGTATGGTAGCGGGGGGCCCTGATGAGCAGTTCTTC.

This clone occurred once. CDR3 amino acids: CASSARPGQATDTQYF. The CDR3 nucleotides read TGTGCCAGCAGCGCTCGACCGGGACAGGCCACAGATACGCAGTATTTT. The genes are TRBV9 and TRBJ2-3; TRBD1 agrees at 8 bases. Per germline, CDR1 SGDLS and CDR2 YYNGEE. This CDR3 region has 16 residues. V lost 3 bases, J lost 2 bases, and 8 bases stayed unmatched.

The chain is built from TRBV7-9 and TRBJ1-6; D unclear. Germline assignment: CDR1 SEHNR and CDR2 FQNEAQ (reference sequence). V was pared by 5 bases and J by 3 bases, with 11 bases between. The CDR3 length is 15 residues. CDR3 bases: TGTGCCAGCAGCCAGTCGGGGATCTATAATTCACCCCTCCACTTT. As protein: CASSQSGIYNSPLHF.

The V call is TRBV11-3, the J call TRBJ1-2; 9 positions agree with TRBD1. Germline loops: CDR1 SGHNT, CDR2 YENEEA. With V trimmed by 0 bases and J by 8 bases, 7 bases remained unmatched. CDR3 size: 15 residues. Written as DNA, the CDR3 is TGTGCCAGCAGCTTAGAGGGTACAGGGGGCCGGGGCTACACCTTC. Encoded protein: CASSLEGTGGRGYTF.

The chain employs TRBV5-1 and TRBJ2-2, with no clear D. V lost 0 bases and J 2 bases, leaving 8 bases between the germline ends. The length of the CDR3 is 15 residues. Germline values: CDR1 SGHRS, CDR2 YFSETQ. CDR3 sequence reads: CASSLARSNTGELFF. CDR3 sequence (DNA): TGCGCCAGCAGCTTGGCCAGGTCCAACACCGGGGAGCTGTTTTTT.

This sequence joins TRBV6-5 and TRBJ2-5, with D possibly TRBD2 on 5 matching bases. Between the trimmed V and J ends, which lost 6 bases and 2 bases, there was a span of 13 bases. The CDR3 totals 14 residues. Germline CDR1 and CDR2: MNHEY and SVGAGI. CDR3 amino acids: CASRGVSGQETQYF. The CDR3 nucleotides are TGTGCCAGCAGAGGCGTAAGCGGACAAGAGACCCAGTACTTC.

The J gene is TRBJ2-7, the V gene TRBV5-6; 9 bases are shared with TRBD1. From germline, CDR1 is SGHDT and CDR2 YYEEEE. CDR3 length: 15 amino acids. The V and J ends lost 4 bases and 0 bases, in that order; junction bases with no gene match: 5. The CDR3 DNA is TGTGCCAGCAGCCCGGGACAGGGTTTCTCCTACGAGCAGTACTTC. Protein: CASSPGQGFSYEQYF.

This CDR3 is CASSHFIKTGGRSPLHF. In DNA form, the CDR3 reads TGCGCCAGCAGCCACTTTATAAAGACAGGGGGGAGATCACCCCTCCACTTT. V and J are TRBV4-1 and TRBJ1-6; 9 bases are a match to TRBD1. Looked up from germline, CDR1 is MGHRA and CDR2 is YSYEKL. The V and J ends lost 3 bases and 10 bases, in that order; junction bases with no gene match: 13. CDR3 length equals 17 residues.

J is TRBJ2-2 and V is TRBV5-1, with TRBD1 as a possible D gene (5 bases). CDR1 is SGHRS, CDR2 YFSETQ, per germline. The CDR3 extends over 15 amino acids. V lost 4 bases to trimming and J lost 0 bases, with 10 bases between them. CDR3 amino acids: CASSIGHSNTGELFF. CDR3 DNA: TGCGCCAGCAGCATCGGACACTCGAACACCGGGGAGCTGTTTTTT.

The V and J genes are TRBV3-1 (or the pseudogene TRBV3-2) and TRBJ1-2; 9 nucleotides agree with TRBD1. The CDR3 has 12 residues. The germline CDR1 and CDR2 sequences are LGHDT and YNNKEL (reference sequence). J lost 9 bases, V lost 3 bases, and 2 bases had no gene match. This chain's CDR3 is CASSQGTGSYTF. The CDR3 DNA sequence: TGTGCCAGCAGCCAGGGGACAGGGAGCTACACCTTC.

The V gene is TRBV30, the J gene TRBJ2-2; TRBD2 matches at 8 bases. The CDR3 length is 14 residues. V dropped 5 bases and J dropped 5; count of bases not matched to a gene: 7. Germline CDR1 GTSNPN, CDR2 SVGIG (reference sequence). This CDR3 is CAWWPGLETGELFF. CDR3 nucleotide sequence: TGTGCCTGGTGGCCGGGACTAGAGACCGGGGAGCTGTTTTTT.

The rearrangement joins TRBV16 to TRBJ1-5; D possibly corresponds to TRBD1 (6 bases). The V gene lost 10 bases and the J gene lost 7 bases, with 14 bases spanning the gap. The CDR3 length is 12 residues. Germline CDR1 and CDR2: KGHSY and FQNENV. The CDR3 region has the DNA TGTGCCACAGGGGCGGGCAGCCAGCCCCAGCATTTT. Protein sequence: CATGAGSQPQHF. Full variable domain (missing parts from reference TRBV16 and TRBJ1-5): GEEVAQTPKHLVRGEGQKAKLYCAPIKGHSYVFWYQQVLKNEFKFLISFQNENVFDETGMPKERFSAKCLPNSPCSLEIQATKLEDSAVYFCATGAGSQPQHFGDGTRLSIL.

This chain links TRBV7-9 with TRBJ1-6, with 7 bases that match TRBD1. Germline trimming cut 5 bases from V and 8 bases from J; bases unmatched to any gene: 9. Germline loops: CDR1 SEHNR, CDR2 FQNEAQ (reference sequence). The CDR3 has 15 residues. The CDR3 reads CASSLAQGEYSPLHF. CDR3 DNA: TGTGCCAGCAGCCTGGCTCAGGGGGAATATTCACCCCTCCACTTT.

The chain is built from TRBV4-1 and TRBJ2-1; D may be TRBD1 (5 bases). This CDR3 has 19 residues. Trimming pared 1 base from V and 0 bases from J, leaving 19 bases between. The germline V gene has CDR1 MGHRA and CDR2 YSYEKL. The CDR3 here is CASSQGRFYRTLSYNEQFF. The CDR3 DNA sequence: TGCGCCAGCAGCCAAGGTCGCTTTTATCGGACACTCTCCTACAATGAGCAGTTCTTC.

V is TRBV28 and J is TRBJ1-1; TRBD1 agrees at 7 bases. The V segment lost 8 bases and the J segment 6 bases; nucleotides outside the gene matches: 27. This CDR3 has 19 residues. In germline, CDR1 is MDHEN, CDR2 SYDVKM. CDR3 protein: CASHSRRPDRLILGAEAFF. The CDR3 bases are TGTGCCAGCCATTCTCGACGACCGGACAGGTTAATCCTTGGGGCTGAAGCTTTCTTT.

The chain links TRBV13 to TRBJ1-2; D perhaps matches TRBD1 (5 bases). V was trimmed by 0 bases and J by 7 bases, leaving 15 bases between them. Per the germline V gene, CDR1 is PRHDT and CDR2 is FYEKMQ (reference sequence). The CDR3 runs to 15 residues. This chain's CDR3 is CASSLGGLTIGGYTF. CDR3 bases: TGTGCCAGCAGCTTAGGGGGACTGACGATCGGTGGCTACACCTTC.

The chain recombines TRBV29-1 with TRBJ2-4, with 7 bases aligning to TRBD1. V dropped 4 bases and J dropped 5; count of bases not matched to a gene: 2. From germline, CDR1 is SQVTM and CDR2 ANQGSEA. CDR3 length equals 12 residues. The CDR3 here is CSVAGTENIQYF. CDR3 nucleotide sequence: TGCAGCGTTGCCGGGACAGAAAACATTCAGTACTTC.

The V and J genes are TRBV28 and TRBJ1-1, with D possibly matching TRBD1 (5 bases). The CDR3 is made up of 15 amino acids. The germline gives CDR1 MDHEN, CDR2 SYDVKM. The V and J ends lost 7 bases and 5 bases respectively, with 20 bases between them. The CDR3 nucleotides are TGTGCCAGCATCTCGACCCGGGCGGGGGGGACTGAAGCTTTCTTT. It is translated as CASISTRAGGTEAFF.

This sequence joins TRBV10-1 and TRBJ2-2; 7 bases map to TRBD1. The CDR3 sequence is 15 residues long. Germline CDR1 WNHNN, CDR2 SYGVQD (reference sequence). V gave up 0 bases and J gave up 4 bases; unmatched junction bases: 2. CDR3 DNA: TGCGCCAGCAGTGAGTCTAGGGGGCTCACCGGGGAGCTGTTTTTT. Translated, it gives CASSESRGLTGELFF.

This rearrangement joins TRBV12-3 or TRBV12-4 to TRBJ1-2; 8 bases fit TRBD1. J gave up 1 base and V 8 bases, and 3 bases lay outside the gene matches. CDR3 length: 13 residues. The CDR3 sequence: CASRTGINYGYTF. CDR3 nucleotides: TGTGCCAGCCGGACAGGGATTAACTATGGCTACACCTTC.

This chain uses TRBV27 with TRBJ1-5; D remains unclear. The germline V gene has CDR1 MNHEY and CDR2 SMNVEV (reference sequence). CDR3 length: 13 residues. V lost 0 bases and J lost 6, with 6 bases in between. Written as DNA, the CDR3 is TGTGCCAGCAGTTTATCGGGGAGTCAGCCCCAGCATTTT. This encodes CASSLSGSQPQHF.

The chain is built from TRBV6-5 and TRBJ1-6; D gene ambiguous. V was shortened by 4 bases and J by 0 bases, with 10 bases between the two germline ends. This CDR3 has 16 residues. Germline V lookup: CDR1 MNHEY, CDR2 SVGAGI. The CDR3 region has the DNA TGTGCCAGCAGTTTTGGCACTAGCTCCTATAATTCACCCCTCCACTTT. It translates to CASSFGTSSYNSPLHF.

This clone was seen just once. The chain combines TRBV11-2 with TRBJ2-2; 7 bases are a match to TRBD2. Trimming at V came to 5 bases and at J to 7 bases, leaving 4 bases not matched to a gene. From germline, CDR1 is SGHAT and CDR2 FQNNGV. This CDR3 has 13 residues. This CDR3 is CASSLREGGELFF. For the CDR3, the DNA is TGTGCCAGCAGCCTCAGGGAGGGCGGGGAGCTGTTTTTT.

CDR3 protein: CASSLKRGLTEAFF. CDR3 DNA sequence: TGCGCCAGCAGCTTGAAGCGGGGGCTCACTGAAGCTTTCTTT. V gene TRBV5-1 combines with J gene TRBJ1-1, with D possibly being TRBD1 (6 bases). The V and J ends lost 1 base and 4 bases respectively, with 11 bases between them. This CDR3 contains 14 residues. CDR1 is SGHRS, CDR2 YFSETQ, per germline.

This chain connects TRBV25-1 to TRBJ2-5, with D perhaps matching TRBD1 (7 bases). The V gene lost 4 bases and the J gene lost 5 bases, with 14 bases spanning the gap. The CDR3 length is 14 residues. Germline V gene lookup returns CDR1 MGHDK and CDR2 SYGVNS. The CDR3 sequence is CASSGETGRETQYF. The CDR3 DNA reads TGTGCCAGCAGTGGGGAGACAGGGAGGGAGACCCAGTACTTC.

The gene calls are TRBV5-5 and TRBJ1-2; D may be TRBD1 (6 bases). The V end lost 3 bases, the J end lost 1 base, and 13 bases lay between the germline ends. CDR3 length: 15 amino acids. The V gene's germline CDR1 is SGHKS and CDR2 YYEKEE (reference sequence). CDR3 in amino acids: CASSSQGISNYGYTF. In DNA form, the CDR3 reads TGTGCCAGCAGCTCTCAGGGGATTAGTAACTATGGCTACACCTTC. Based on the CDR3 plus reference TRBV5-5 and TRBJ1-2, the full variable domain is DAGVTQSPTHLIKTRGQQVTLRCSPISGHKSVSWYQQVLGQGPQFIFQYYEKEERGRGNFPDRFSARQFPNYSSELNVNALLLGDSALYLCASSSQGISNYGYTFGSGTRLTVV.

As for this clone: Relative to the germline gene, one junction end is altered; a read error may explain this. This chain joins TRBV14 and TRBJ2-2; D may be TRBD1 (6 bases). This CDR3 contains 16 residues. CDR1 and CDR2 (germline): SGHDN, FVKESK. The CDR3 DNA follows: TGTGCCAACAGCCGCACCGGGACACCCAACACCGGGGAGCTGTTTTTT. The encoded protein is CANSRTGTPNTGELFF.